This T cell receptor (beta chain) is drawn from a study of early T cells in non-severe SARS-CoV-2 infection. Whole-study context: Sequenced material consisted of bulk RNA (from unsorted whole blood), and chains were unpaired.

Findings and limits, study-wide: VDJdb matching, biased toward anti-spike CD8 responses, missed private and CD4 specificities.

This clonotype was recorded a few times. No antigen is known for it. Individual cDNA molecules were tagged with unique molecular identifiers, the study reported. TCRdb reprocessed the 5' RACE reads with MiXCR, giving one entry per CDR3 protein. There are around 80,000 distinct CDR3 sequences in the sample; approximately 13% occur only once, and roughly 6% lies in the top ten. The V gene's germline CDR1 is MDHEN and CDR2 SYDVKM. This CDR3 has 15 residues. Deletions cut 4 bases from V and 1 base from J, with 12 bases between. The rearrangement joins TRBV28 to TRBJ2-3; the D gene is possibly TRBD2 (6 bases). Sequenced: whole blood. This clonotype was sampled from an adult who was a healthcare worker with PCR-confirmed SARS-CoV-2 infection or an uninfected control (not recorded which). The CDR3 sequence: CASSSRRGRTDTQYF. CDR3 DNA sequence: TGTGCCAGCAGTTCCAGGCGGGGCCGCACAGATACGCAGTATTTT.